The entry below gives a single TCR beta chain sequence along with its context. These data belong to a study of early T cells in non-severe SARS-CoV-2 infection. The germline V and J ends were trimmed by 4 bases and 10 bases, with 11 bases remaining between them. The CDR3 extends over 11 amino acids. Germline V gene sequence: CDR1 SQVTM, CDR2 ANQGSEA. TCRdb re-called the 5' RACE reads with MiXCR, one entry per CDR3 protein. The table has some 82,000 distinct CDR3 sequences, 12% seen once; the top ten hold around 2.4%. This clonotype was sampled from an adult who was a healthcare worker with PCR-confirmed SARS-CoV-2 infection or an uninfected control (not recorded which). Specimen: whole blood. The J gene is TRBJ2-1, the V gene TRBV29-1; D not resolved. The CDR3 sequence is CSVAALQEQFF. The CDR3 nucleotides are TGCAGCGTTGCGGCCCTCCAGGAGCAGTTCTTC.